The sequence of this T cell receptor (beta chain) was determined in a study of T cell responses to AZD1222 COVID-19 vaccine. Findings and caveats of the study: Repertoire sampling was restricted to post-peak T cell response timepoints.

Analysis merged second doses at about 4 or about 12 weeks. Germline lookup yields CDR1 ENHRY and CDR2 SYGVKD. There are 14 residues in the CDR3. V lost 4 bases to trimming and J lost 6 bases; unmatched junction nucleotides: 8. On this clone itself: Antigen specificity is unknown.

Clones were read by immunoSEQ multiplex PCR, and TCRdb kept only the in-frame ones, dropping some. This table has 130,000 to 150,000 clones, roughly nine tenths appearing once. Specimen: peripheral blood, collected 28 days after the second AZD1222 dose. The chain combines TRBV10-3 with TRBJ1-1, with 7 bases fitting TRBD1. The source of this sequence is an adult who received the AZD1222 COVID-19 vaccine. DNA of the CDR3: TGTGCCATCAGTGGAACCGGGACAGTGGCTGAAGCTTTCTTT. It is translated as CAISGTGTVAEAFF.